The rows below give T cell receptor beta chains drawn from one sample of a study of blood T cell repertoires in COVID-19. Method: immunoSEQ multiplex PCR; TCRdb's copy keeps in-frame clones and lacks some. The data show over 200,000 clones, approximately 90% seen once. Sample: PBMCs or T cells enriched from blood (not recorded which). Receptors were obtained from a middle-aged man who had recovered from COVID-19. Each CDR3 is given with its conserved first and last residue. A D gene is named only where the DNA matches it firmly. Some rows mark clone size as missing; the rest say once, few, many or name a class of expanded clone.

TRBJ2-1,TRBV5-4,-,TRBD2,CASSGVAGLAGYNEQFF,TGTGCCAGCAGCGGAGTTGCGGGACTAGCGGGATACAATGAGCAGTTCTTC
TRBJ1-3,TRBV5-1,-,-,CASSTDFSGNTIYF,TGCGCCAGCAGCACAGATTTCTCTGGAAACACCATATATTTT
TRBJ2-1,TRBV15,once,TRBD2,CATSRDLGLAGGGSYNEQFF,TGTGCCACCAGCAGAGATCTGGGACTAGCGGGAGGGGGGTCCTACAATGAGCAGTTCTTC
TRBJ2-1,TRBV27,once,TRBD1,CASSLLGTGPGVYNEQFF,TGTGCCAGCAGTTTATTAGGGACAGGCCCCGGGGTTTACAATGAGCAGTTCTTC
TRBJ2-1,TRBV19,-,-,CASSIPDSIYNEQFF,TGTGCCAGTAGTATCCCGGACAGTATCTACAATGAGCAGTTCTTC
TRBJ2-5,TRBV9,-,TRBD2,CASSVHGTSGRLETQYF,TGTGCCAGCAGCGTTCACGGGACTAGCGGGAGGTTGGAGACCCAGTACTTC
TRBJ1-1,TRBV29-1,-,TRBD1,CSVRDSTTEAFF,TGCAGCGTGAGGGACAGTACCACTGAAGCTTTCTTT
TRBJ2-7,TRBV14,-,TRBD2,CAMQPGLAGAALREQYF,TGTGCCATGCAACCGGGACTAGCGGGAGCAGCTCTGCGGGAGCAGTACTTC
TRBJ1-5,TRBV12-3/TRBV12-4,-,TRBD1,CASSLNRGQPQHF,TGTGCCAGCAGTTTGAACAGGGGGCAGCCCCAGCATTTT
TRBJ2-5,TRBV5-8,-,-,CASSFGSRGAETQYF,TGTGCCAGCAGCTTCGGTAGCAGGGGGGCGGAGACCCAGTACTTC
TRBJ2-5,TRBV29-1,-,TRBD1,CSVDLSTGGWETQYF,TGCAGCGTTGACCTATCAACAGGGGGTTGGGAGACCCAGTACTTC
TRBJ1-5,TRBV5-6,few,-,CASSLTGGSNQPQHF,TGTGCCAGCAGCTTGACGGGGGGGAGCAATCAGCCCCAGCATTTT
TRBJ2-7,TRBV7-3,once,-,CASSSPPLEQYF,TGTGCCAGCAGCTCCCCCCCTCTCGAGCAGTACTTC
TRBJ2-2,TRBV7-9,-,TRBD2,CASSWLAGARTGELFF,TGTGCCAGCAGCTGGCTAGCGGGAGCGAGAACCGGGGAGCTGTTTTTT
TRBJ2-7,TRBV7-2,-,TRBD2,CASSLAPSGNSYEQYF,TGTGCCAGCAGCTTAGCACCTAGCGGTAACTCCTACGAGCAGTACTTC
TRBJ1-2,TRBV7-9,once,-,CASTQSGHRILYGYTF,TGTGCCAGCACCCAGTCAGGACACAGGATCCTCTATGGCTACACCTTC
TRBJ2-1,TRBV7-2,-,TRBD2,CASGAGGPWNEQFF,TGTGCCAGCGGCGCGGGGGGGCCGTGGAATGAGCAGTTCTTC
TRBJ2-1,TRBV29-1,-,-,CSARGYNEQFF,TGCAGCGCCCGCGGTTACAATGAGCAGTTCTTC
TRBJ2-7,TRBV5-1,-,-,CASSLALTGEQYF,TGCGCCAGCAGCTTGGCGCTAACGGGCGAGCAGTACTTC
TRBJ2-1,TRBV28,-,-,CASSLAGRENEQFF,TGTGCCAGCAGTTTAGCTGGCAGGGAAAATGAGCAGTTCTTC
TRBJ1-5,TRBV18,-,-,CASSLGNQPQHF,TGTGCCAGCTCCCTTGGCAATCAGCCCCAGCATTTT
TRBJ1-2,TRBV2,-,TRBD1,CASSGGTGPNYGYTF,TGTGCCAGCAGTGGAGGGACAGGACCTAACTATGGCTACACCTTC
TRBJ1-2,TRBV28,-,-,CASTQGYGYTF,TGTGCCAGCACTCAGGGCTATGGCTACACCTTC
TRBJ2-7,TRBV10-1,-,-,CASLKQGPYEQYF,TGCGCCAGCCTTAAACAGGGCCCCTACGAGCAGTACTTC
TRBJ1-4,TRBV5-1,once,-,CASSLDAGPAEKLFF,TGCGCCAGCAGCTTGGACGCAGGGCCGGCTGAAAAACTGTTTTTT
TRBJ1-2,TRBV15,-,-,CATSRDFEGSIRGYTF,TGTGCCACCAGCAGAGATTTCGAGGGATCGATACGTGGCTACACCTTC
TRBJ2-3,TRBV28,-,TRBD2,CASSLQSGRAIDTQYF,TGTGCCAGCAGTTTACAAAGCGGGAGGGCCATAGATACGCAGTATTTT
TRBJ1-4,TRBV12-5,-,TRBD1,CASALRTGERNEKLFF,TGTGCTAGTGCCCTTCGGACAGGGGAGAGGAATGAAAAACTGTTTTTT
TRBJ2-7,TRBV27,few,-,CASSFGHEQYF,TGTGCCAGCAGTTTTGGCCACGAGCAGTACTTC
TRBJ1-6,TRBV5-1,-,-,CASSLAIAGYNSPLHF,TGCGCCAGCAGCTTGGCCATCGCGGGATATAATTCACCCCTCCACTTT
TRBJ2-3,TRBV7-2,once,-,CASSLRMSGPRDTQYF,TGTGCCAGCAGCTTACGTATGTCGGGTCCACGAGATACGCAGTATTTT
TRBJ2-7,TRBV18,-,TRBD2,CASSPSGRTSGSYEQYF,TGTGCCAGCTCACCATCGGGACGGACTAGCGGGAGCTACGAGCAGTACTTC
TRBJ1-2,TRBV6-5,-,-,CASSYRANYGYTF,TGTGCCAGCAGTTATCGGGCTAACTATGGCTACACCTTC
TRBJ2-7,TRBV6-5,-,TRBD2,CATIGLAGLYEQYF,TGTGCCACCATAGGACTAGCGGGATTATACGAGCAGTACTTC
TRBJ2-7,TRBV7-7,few,-,CASSLGIESSYEQYF,TGTGCCAGCAGCTTAGGCATAGAGAGCTCCTACGAGCAGTACTTC
TRBJ1-1,TRBV2,-,-,CASSETRSDNTEAFF,TGTGCCAGCAGTGAGACACGTTCGGACAATACTGAAGCTTTCTTT
TRBJ2-1,TRBV5-1,-,-,CASSLLTSEANEQFF,TGCGCCAGCAGCTTACTGACTAGTGAGGCGAATGAGCAGTTCTTC
TRBJ2-5,TRBV3-1/TRBV3-2,-,TRBD2,CASSQDIQAGRETQYF,TGTGCCAGCAGCCAAGATATCCAAGCGGGGCGAGAGACCCAGTACTTC
TRBJ2-1,TRBV7-9,-,-,CASSSPRTAEIWEQFF,TGTGCCAGCAGCTCACCACGGACAGCCGAAATATGGGAGCAGTTCTTC
TRBJ2-2,TRBV7-6,-,-,CASSVPGTLNTGELFF,TGTGCCAGCAGCGTTCCCGGGACACTCAACACCGGGGAGCTGTTTTTT
TRBJ2-2,TRBV7-3,many,-,CASSLILSPGTGELFF,TGTGCCAGCAGCTTAATCCTAAGCCCGGGCACCGGGGAGCTGTTTTTT
TRBJ1-5,TRBV3-1/TRBV3-2,-,-,CASSQRSIGQPQHF,TGTGCCAGCAGCCAACGTAGCATCGGTCAGCCCCAGCATTTT
TRBJ1-4,TRBV4-2,-,TRBD1,CASSQDGTGREKLFF,TGTGCCAGCAGCCAAGATGGGACAGGGCGTGAAAAACTGTTTTTT
TRBJ2-5,TRBV2,-,-,CASSTQTASQETQYF,TGTGCCAGCAGTACTCAGACAGCCTCCCAAGAGACCCAGTACTTC
TRBJ2-3,TRBV28,-,-,CASSRYTTSTDTQYF,TGTGCCAGCAGTCGCTACACTACTAGCACAGATACGCAGTATTTT
TRBJ2-5,TRBV18,-,TRBD2,CASSPLVLESGSPELHYF,TGTGCCAGCTCACCACTTGTACTCGAGAGCGGGAGTCCAGAACTTCACTACTTC
TRBJ2-2,TRBV14,-,TRBD2,CASSYGSGGNTGELFF,TGTGCCAGCAGTTACGGTAGCGGGGGGAACACCGGGGAGCTGTTTTTT
TRBJ2-1,TRBV11-3,-,TRBD2,CASSLGGGSAPQDNEQFF,TGTGCCAGCAGTTTGGGCGGGGGGTCGGCCCCCCAGGACAATGAGCAGTTCTTC
TRBJ2-7,TRBV5-5,many,-,CASSLAFSYEQYF,TGTGCCAGCAGCTTGGCCTTCTCCTACGAGCAGTACTTC
TRBJ2-5,TRBV28,-,TRBD2,CASSLFSGTSGKGTQYF,TGTGCCAGCAGTTTGTTTTCCGGGACTAGCGGAAAGGGGACCCAGTACTTC
TRBJ2-5,TRBV5-6,once,-,CASSSADMGGYQETQYF,TGTGCCAGCAGCTCAGCGGATATGGGGGGTTACCAAGAGACCCAGTACTTC
TRBJ1-2,TRBV5-1,-,-,CASSVEPGTNYGYTF,TGCGCCAGCAGCGTGGAGCCAGGGACTAACTATGGCTACACCTTC
TRBJ2-1,TRBV18,-,-,CASSPLLDNEQFF,TGTGCCAGCTCACCACTACTGGACAATGAGCAGTTCTTC
TRBJ2-3,TRBV5-1,-,TRBD2,CASSLVLAGVTDTQYF,TGCGCCAGCAGCTTGGTTCTAGCGGGAGTCACAGATACGCAGTATTTT